Listed below are T cell receptor beta chains from one sample, sequenced in a study of T cell changes during pregnancy in multiple sclerosis. Profiling relied on immunoSEQ multiplex PCR, and the TCRdb table lists in-frame clones only, not all of them. Here the sample spans over 45,000 clones, more than 85% being singletons. The sample consisted of peripheral blood, taken in the third trimester of pregnancy. Source of these receptors: a female donor in good health, enrolled as a control in a pregnancy study. Each CDR3 is given with its conserved first and last residue. D genes are given only for firm matches. For some rows the clone size is stated as once, few or many, or as a class when expanded; others skip it.

J | size | V | D | DNA | CDR3
TRBJ1-5 | NA | TRBV6-6 | TRBD1 | TGTGCCAGCAGTTACGTTCGCGGGACAGGGGATCAGCCCCAGCATTTT | CASSYVRGTGDQPQHF
TRBJ1-5 | NA | TRBV7-9 | NA | TGTGCCAGCAGCGCTGACAGAAGCAATCAGCCCCAGCATTTT | CASSADRSNQPQHF
TRBJ2-7 | NA | TRBV4-3 | NA | TGCGCCAGCAGCCAAGCCCCTAGCTACGAGCAGTACTTC | CASSQAPSYEQYF
TRBJ2-1 | NA | TRBV11-1 | NA | TGTGCCAGCAGCTTAGGGTCTAGCGCCTACTACAATGAGCAGTTCTTC | CASSLGSSAYYNEQFF
TRBJ2-7 | NA | TRBV11-2 | TRBD1 | TGTGCCAGCAGCTTAGGACAGGGTTTCTACGAGCAGTACTTC | CASSLGQGFYEQYF
TRBJ1-4 | NA | TRBV18 | NA | TGTGCCAGCTCACCACCGGCGGATAATGAAAAACTGTTTTTT | CASSPPADNEKLFF
TRBJ1-2 | few | TRBV5-5 | NA | TGTGCCAGCAGCTCCCCGACGGGAAACTATGGCTACACCTTC | CASSSPTGNYGYTF
TRBJ1-1 | NA | TRBV28 | NA | TGTGCCAGCAGTCCGGCCGGGACATACGACATGAACACTGAAGCTTTCTTT | CASSPAGTYDMNTEAFF
TRBJ2-1 | NA | TRBV2 | NA | TGTGCCAGCGATCTCGAGACATCGTACAATGAGCAGTTCTTC | CASDLETSYNEQFF
TRBJ2-7 | NA | TRBV9 | TRBD2 | TGTGCCAGCAGCGTACCTAGCGGGAGCTACCCCTACGAGCAGTACTTC | CASSVPSGSYPYEQYF
TRBJ1-6 | NA | TRBV6-5 | NA | TGTGCCAGCAGTTCCGGGGGAGGGACGCCCCTCCACTTT | CASSSGGGTPLHF
TRBJ2-7 | NA | TRBV5-4 | TRBD1 | TGTGCCAGCAGCCTCGGGACAGCTCCCTACTACGAGCAGTACTTC | CASSLGTAPYYEQYF
TRBJ1-1 | NA | TRBV7-9 | NA | TGTGCCAGCAGCCCCTGGGGCAACACTGAAGCTTTCTTT | CASSPWGNTEAFF
TRBJ2-5 | NA | TRBV29-1 | NA | TGCAGCGTTGATGTTAAGACAGGTTGGGAGACCCAGTACTTC | CSVDVKTGWETQYF
TRBJ2-2 | NA | TRBV19 | NA | TGTGCCAGTAGTATAGGTCTCTTCGCGGCAAGGGGTACGCCCGGGGAGCTGTTTTTT | CASSIGLFAARGTPGELFF
TRBJ1-5 | NA | TRBV9 | NA | TGTGCCAGCAGCGTAGCAGGGAATAGCAATCAGCCCCAGCATTTT | CASSVAGNSNQPQHF
TRBJ1-2 | NA | TRBV29-1 | TRBD1 | TGCAGCTCTGGGGGACAGGACCGTTTCGGCTATGGCTACACCTTC | CSSGGQDRFGYGYTF
TRBJ1-1 | NA | TRBV2 | NA | TGTGCCAGCACGGGGAACACTGAAGCTTTCTTT | CASTGNTEAFF
TRBJ2-7 | NA | TRBV6-1 | TRBD1 | TGTGCCAGCAGCCGAGACAGGGCGGGCGAGCAGTACTTC | CASSRDRAGEQYF
TRBJ2-5 | once | TRBV25-1 | TRBD2 | TGTGCCAGCAGTGGGGGGCAGGGACTAGCGGGGGGAGAGACCCAGTACTTC | CASSGGQGLAGGETQYF
TRBJ2-7 | NA | TRBV11-2 | TRBD2 | TGTGCCAGCAGCCCGGGAGGGGTCGAGCAGTACTTC | CASSPGGVEQYF
TRBJ1-5 | NA | TRBV2 | TRBD1 | TGTGCCAGCAGTCCTCGACAGGGTGATAATCAGCCCCAGCATTTT | CASSPRQGDNQPQHF
TRBJ1-2 | NA | TRBV28 | TRBD1 | TGTGCCAGCAGTTTTCGACAGGGGTATGGCTACACCTTC | CASSFRQGYGYTF
TRBJ1-2 | NA | TRBV4-1 | NA | TGCGCCAGCAGCCAAGATGGGGGCGGGGGGGATGGCTACACCTTC | CASSQDGGGGDGYTF
TRBJ2-2 | NA | TRBV7-2 | TRBD2 | TGTGCCAGCGCCCGGGGGGGGAGCGGGGAGCTGTTTTTT | CASARGGSGELFF
TRBJ2-2 | NA | TRBV5-6 | TRBD1 | TGTGCCAGCAGCTGGGGACAGGGGCGGTTAGGCACCGGGGAGCTGTTTTTT | CASSWGQGRLGTGELFF
TRBJ1-2 | NA | TRBV6-4 | TRBD1 | TGTGCCAGCAGCCCGACAGGGCGCTATGGCTACACCTTC | CASSPTGRYGYTF
TRBJ1-4 | NA | TRBV5-6 | NA | TGTGCCAGCAGCCCCCGGACAGCGAATAATGAAAAACTGTTTTTT | CASSPRTANNEKLFF
TRBJ2-7 | NA | TRBV7-9 | TRBD2 | TGTGCCAGCAGCTTAGAACTAGCGGGAGCCTACGAGCAGTACTTC | CASSLELAGAYEQYF
TRBJ2-7 | NA | TRBV4-3 | TRBD1 | TGCGCCAGCAGCCAAGATTTGGACAGGATCTACGAGCAGTACTTC | CASSQDLDRIYEQYF
TRBJ1-2 | NA | TRBV5-1 | NA | TGCGCCAGCAGCTTGGCACGACCGGAGGACTATGGCTACACCTTC | CASSLARPEDYGYTF
TRBJ1-1 | NA | TRBV6-5 | TRBD1 | TGTGCCAGCAGGTGGGACAGCCTCACTGAAGCTTTCTTT | CASRWDSLTEAFF
TRBJ1-1 | NA | TRBV28 | NA | TGTGCCAGCAGCCTAACAGGGTTGAACACTGAAGCTTTCTTT | CASSLTGLNTEAFF
TRBJ2-3 | NA | TRBV7-2 | TRBD2 | TGTGCCAGCAGCCGGGGACTAGCGGGAGTAGGCACAGATACGCAGTATTTT | CASSRGLAGVGTDTQYF
TRBJ2-1 | NA | TRBV5-1 | TRBD2 | TGCGCCAGCACCTCGGGACTAGTTAAGGATGAGCAGTTCTTC | CASTSGLVKDEQFF
TRBJ1-1 | once | TRBV27 | TRBD1 | TGTGCCAGCAGAGACAGGGGATCCACTGAAGCTTTCTTT | CASRDRGSTEAFF
TRBJ1-5 | NA | TRBV4-2 | NA | TGTGCCAGCAGCCCGGACAGAAGCAATCAGCCCCAGCATTTT | CASSPDRSNQPQHF
TRBJ1-5 | NA | TRBV7-4 | NA | TGTGCCAGCAGCCCCCAACAGGGCATCAATCAGCCCCAGCATTTT | CASSPQQGINQPQHF
TRBJ1-3 | few | TRBV28 | TRBD1 | TGTGCCAGCACCCCAGGGGGTAATGGGAACACCATATATTTT | CASTPGGNGNTIYF
TRBJ2-1 | NA | TRBV7-9 | TRBD2 | TGTGCCAGCAGCTTAGCGGGACTAGCGGGAGACTCCTACAATGAGCAGTTCTTC | CASSLAGLAGDSYNEQFF
TRBJ1-1 | few | TRBV5-1 | TRBD1 | TGCGCCAGCCATCGGGACAGTCAGAACACTGAAGCTTTCTTT | CASHRDSQNTEAFF
TRBJ2-1 | NA | TRBV4-2 | TRBD2 | TGTGCCAGCAGCCAAGATCAGACTAGCGGGGGGCCTCTGGGTTACAATGAGCAGTTCTTC | CASSQDQTSGGPLGYNEQFF
TRBJ2-3 | NA | TRBV7-9 | TRBD2 | TGTGCCAGCAGCTTAGGGCTAGCGGGAGGCACAGATACGCAGTATTTT | CASSLGLAGGTDTQYF
TRBJ2-7 | NA | TRBV6-6 | TRBD1 | TGTGCCAGCAGTTACTCTGGCCCAGGGGGCTACGAGCAGTACTTC | CASSYSGPGGYEQYF
TRBJ2-2 | NA | TRBV2 | TRBD2 | TGTGCCAGCCTAGCGGGAGCTATGTCCGGGGAGCTGTTTTTT | CASLAGAMSGELFF
TRBJ1-1 | NA | TRBV28 | NA | TGTGCCAGCGTGTCGTCAGTAAACACTGAAGCTTTCTTT | CASVSSVNTEAFF
TRBJ2-2 | NA | TRBV4-3 | NA | TGCGCCAGCAGCCAAGATTTGACAGGCATAATGAGCACCGGGGAGCTGTTTTTT | CASSQDLTGIMSTGELFF
TRBJ1-3 | NA | TRBV9 | NA | TGTGCCAGCAGCGGGGACACGCGAGGAAACACCATATATTTT | CASSGDTRGNTIYF
TRBJ1-4 | NA | TRBV21-1 | NA | TGTGCCAGCAGCAATAACAGGGTGGGGGAAAAACTGTTTTTT | CASSNNRVGEKLFF
TRBJ2-7 | NA | TRBV4-2 | TRBD2 | TGTGCCAGCAGCCAAGAAGAGGGTCAGACTAGCTACTGGGAGCAGTACTTC | CASSQEEGQTSYWEQYF
TRBJ2-7 | NA | TRBV29-1 | NA | TGCAGCGTTAAGGGAATAGGAGGCTACGAGCAGTACTTC | CSVKGIGGYEQYF
TRBJ2-3 | NA | TRBV11-3 | NA | TGTGCCAGCAGCTCCCGAGTTGGTACGCAGTATTTT | CASSSRVGTQYF
TRBJ2-2 | NA | TRBV2 | TRBD2 | TGTGCCAGCAGTCGATGGGGGGGAAACACCGGGGAGCTGTTTTTT | CASSRWGGNTGELFF